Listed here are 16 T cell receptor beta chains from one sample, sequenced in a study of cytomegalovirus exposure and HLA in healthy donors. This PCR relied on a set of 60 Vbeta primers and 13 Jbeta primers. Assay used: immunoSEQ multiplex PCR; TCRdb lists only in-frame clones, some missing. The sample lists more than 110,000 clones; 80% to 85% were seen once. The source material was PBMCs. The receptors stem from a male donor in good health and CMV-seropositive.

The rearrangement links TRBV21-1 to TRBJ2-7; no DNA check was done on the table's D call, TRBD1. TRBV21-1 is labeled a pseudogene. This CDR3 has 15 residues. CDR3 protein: CASSNPGTGRYEQYF. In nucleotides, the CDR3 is TGTGCCAGCAGCAACCCGGGGACAGGGCGGTACGAGCAGTACTTC.

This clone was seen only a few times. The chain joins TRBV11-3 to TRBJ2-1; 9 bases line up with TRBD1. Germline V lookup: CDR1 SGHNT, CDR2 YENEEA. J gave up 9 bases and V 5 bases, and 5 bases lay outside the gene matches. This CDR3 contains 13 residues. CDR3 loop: CASSPGQGGEQFF. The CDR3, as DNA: TGTGCCAGCAGCCCGGGACAGGGCGGTGAGCAGTTCTTC.

CDR3 protein: CASSTALGEQFF. CDR3 DNA: TGTGCCAGTAGTACCGCACTAGGGGAGCAGTTCTTC. The chain combines TRBV19 with TRBJ2-1; D is possibly TRBD2 (5 bases). The CDR3 is 12 residues long. The V end lost 4 bases, the J end lost 10 bases, and 11 bases lay between the germline ends. CDR1 and CDR2 (germline): LNHDA, SQIVND (reference sequence).

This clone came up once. The CDR3 DNA sequence: TGTGCCAGCTCCGGAAGAGAGGGCACTGAAGCTTTCTTT. It translates to CASSGREGTEAFF. The chain is built from TRBV18 and TRBJ1-1, with D hard to call. The germline V gene encodes CDR1 KGHSH and CDR2 LQKENI. V was trimmed by 6 bases and J by 4 bases, leaving 12 bases between them. This CDR3 contains 13 residues.

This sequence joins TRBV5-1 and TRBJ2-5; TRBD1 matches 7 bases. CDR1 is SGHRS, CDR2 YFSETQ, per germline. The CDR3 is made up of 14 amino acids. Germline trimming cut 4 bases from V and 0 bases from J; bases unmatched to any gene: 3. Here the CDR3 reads CASSGGQHQETQYF. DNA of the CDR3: TGCGCCAGCAGCGGGGGACAGCACCAAGAGACCCAGTACTTC. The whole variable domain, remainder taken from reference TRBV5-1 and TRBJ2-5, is KAGVTQTPRYLIKTRGQQVTLSCSPISGHRSVSWYQQTPGQGLQFLFEYFSETQRNKGNFPGRFSGRQFSNSRSEMNVSTLELGDSALYLCASSGGQHQETQYFGPGTRLLVL.

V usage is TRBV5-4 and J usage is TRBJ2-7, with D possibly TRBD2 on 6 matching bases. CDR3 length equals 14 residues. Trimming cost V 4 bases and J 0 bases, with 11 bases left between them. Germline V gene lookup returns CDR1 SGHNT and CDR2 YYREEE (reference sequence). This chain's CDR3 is CASSSRDSSYEQYF. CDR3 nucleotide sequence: TGTGCCAGCAGCAGCCGGGACTCCTCCTACGAGCAGTACTTC.

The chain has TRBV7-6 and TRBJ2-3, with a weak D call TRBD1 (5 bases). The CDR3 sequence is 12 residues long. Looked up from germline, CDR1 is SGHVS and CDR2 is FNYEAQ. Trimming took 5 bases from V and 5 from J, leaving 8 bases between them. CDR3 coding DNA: TGTGCCAGCAGCCCAGGGTTAGATACGCAGTATTTT. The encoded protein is CASSPGLDTQYF.

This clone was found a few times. The CDR3, as DNA: TGCGCCAGCAGCCAAGAGGGGGGTCAAAGGACAGGTCCAAACGACGGGGAGCTGTTTTTT. Translating it yields CASSQEGGQRTGPNDGELFF. The chain uses TRBV4-1 and TRBJ2-2; the D gene is possibly TRBD1 (7 bases). V shed 0 bases and J shed 7 bases, with 27 bases lying between them. This CDR3 contains 20 residues. CDR1 is MGHRA, CDR2 YSYEKL, per germline.

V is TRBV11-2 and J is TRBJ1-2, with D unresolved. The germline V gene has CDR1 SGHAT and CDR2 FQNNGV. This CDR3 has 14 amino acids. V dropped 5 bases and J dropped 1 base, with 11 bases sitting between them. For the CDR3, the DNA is TGTGCCAGCAGCAGAAACGGGAATAACTATGGCTACACCTTC. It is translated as CASSRNGNNYGYTF.

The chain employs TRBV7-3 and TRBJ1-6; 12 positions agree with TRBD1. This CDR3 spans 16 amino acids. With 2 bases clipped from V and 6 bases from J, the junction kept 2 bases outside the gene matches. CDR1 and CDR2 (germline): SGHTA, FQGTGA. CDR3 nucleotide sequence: TGTGCCAGCAGCTTATGGGACAGGGGGCGTAATTCACCCCTCCACTTT. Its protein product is CASSLWDRGRNSPLHF.

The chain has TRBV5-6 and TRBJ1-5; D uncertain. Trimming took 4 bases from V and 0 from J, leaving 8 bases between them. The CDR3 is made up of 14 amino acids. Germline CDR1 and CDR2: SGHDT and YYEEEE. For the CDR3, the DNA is TGTGCCAGCAGCACGGGGTATAGCAATCAGCCCCAGCATTTT. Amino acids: CASSTGYSNQPQHF.

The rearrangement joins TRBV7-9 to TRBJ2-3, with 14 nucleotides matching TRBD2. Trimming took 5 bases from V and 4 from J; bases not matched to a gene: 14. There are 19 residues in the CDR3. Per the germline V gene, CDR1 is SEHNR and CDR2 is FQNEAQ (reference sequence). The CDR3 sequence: CASSPAGLAGGNGADTQYF. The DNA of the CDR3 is TGTGCCAGCAGCCCGGCCGGACTAGCGGGAGGTAATGGCGCAGATACGCAGTATTTT.

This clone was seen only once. The CDR3 protein is CAISDGTSGDTQYF. The DNA for the CDR3 is TGTGCCATCAGTGATGGGACTAGCGGGGATACGCAGTATTTT. The rearrangement links TRBV10-3 to TRBJ2-3, with 12 bases identical to TRBD2. Germline assignment: CDR1 ENHRY and CDR2 SYGVKD. The CDR3 loop spans 14 amino acids. After removal of 3 bases from V and 6 bases from J, the junction contained 1 base not matched to a gene.

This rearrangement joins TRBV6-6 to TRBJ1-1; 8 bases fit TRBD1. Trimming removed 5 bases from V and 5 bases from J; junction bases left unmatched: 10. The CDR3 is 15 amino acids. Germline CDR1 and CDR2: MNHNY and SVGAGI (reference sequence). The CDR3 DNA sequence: TGTGCCAGCAGTGCCTCTCGGCAGGGGGCGACTGAAGCTTTCTTT. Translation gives CASSASRQGATEAFF.

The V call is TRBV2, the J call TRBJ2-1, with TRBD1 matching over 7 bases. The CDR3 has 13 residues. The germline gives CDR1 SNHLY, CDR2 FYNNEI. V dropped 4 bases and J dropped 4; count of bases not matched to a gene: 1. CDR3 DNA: TGTGCCAGCAGTGTACAGGGGTACAATGAGCAGTTCTTC. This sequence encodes CASSVQGYNEQFF. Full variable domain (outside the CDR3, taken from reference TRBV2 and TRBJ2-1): EPEVTQTPSHQVTQMGQEVILRCVPISNHLYFYWYRQILGQKVEFLVSFYNNEISEKSEIFDDQFSVERPDGSNFTLKIRSTKLEDSAMYFCASSVQGYNEQFFGPGTRLTVL.

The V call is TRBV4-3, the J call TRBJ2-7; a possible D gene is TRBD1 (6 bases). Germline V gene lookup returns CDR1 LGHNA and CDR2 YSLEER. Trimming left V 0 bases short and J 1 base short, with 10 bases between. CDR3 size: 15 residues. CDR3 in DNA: TGCGCCAGCAGCCAAGAAACCGGACAGTCCTACGAGCAGTACTTC. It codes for CASSQETGQSYEQYF.